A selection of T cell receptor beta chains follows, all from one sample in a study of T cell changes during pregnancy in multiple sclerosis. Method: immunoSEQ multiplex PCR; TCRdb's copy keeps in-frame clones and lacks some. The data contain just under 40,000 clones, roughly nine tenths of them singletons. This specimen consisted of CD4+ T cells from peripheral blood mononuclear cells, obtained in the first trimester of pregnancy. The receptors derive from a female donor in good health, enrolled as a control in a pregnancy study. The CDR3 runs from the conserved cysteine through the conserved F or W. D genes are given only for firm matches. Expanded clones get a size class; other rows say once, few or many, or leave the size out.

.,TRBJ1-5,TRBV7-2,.,TGTGCCAGTTCCAGCGGGCTCAATAGCAATCAGCCCCAGCATTTT,CASSSGLNSNQPQHF
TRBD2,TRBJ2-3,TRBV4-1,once,TGCGCCAGCAGCCCCTACGGGACTAGCGGGAGCACAGATACGCAGTATTTT,CASSPYGTSGSTDTQYF
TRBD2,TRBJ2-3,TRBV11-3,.,TGTGCCAGCAGCTGGGACAGCGGACTAGCGGGGGCCACAGATACGCAGTATTTT,CASSWDSGLAGATDTQYF
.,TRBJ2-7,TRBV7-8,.,TGTGCCAGCAGCTTAGGAGCGATTCGGGAGGGGCAGGGGGCCTACGAGCAGTACTTC,CASSLGAIREGQGAYEQYF
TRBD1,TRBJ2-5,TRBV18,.,TGTGCCAGCTCACGCAACAGGGGGCAAGAGACCCAGTACTTC,CASSRNRGQETQYF
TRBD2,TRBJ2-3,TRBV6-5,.,TGTGCCAGCACGGGGGGGGAGTGGGCAGATACGCAGTATTTT,CASTGGEWADTQYF
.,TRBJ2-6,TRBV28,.,TGTGCCAGCAGTTTATTTTACCAGATTGACTCTGGGGCCAACGTCCTGACTTTC,CASSLFYQIDSGANVLTF
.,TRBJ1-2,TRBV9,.,TGTGCCAGCAGCCCTCGGACAGAGGGTGGCTACACCTTC,CASSPRTEGGYTF
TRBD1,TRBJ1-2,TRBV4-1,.,TGCGCCAGCAGCCAAGGGGAGGCAGGGGGCTATGGCTACACCTTC,CASSQGEAGGYGYTF
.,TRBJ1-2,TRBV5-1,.,TGCGCCAGCAGCACCTACAGCGGGTATGGCTACACCTTC,CASSTYSGYGYTF
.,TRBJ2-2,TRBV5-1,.,TGCGCCAGCGCGGACCAGGGGGGCTCGAACGGGGAGCTGTTTTTT,CASADQGGSNGELFF
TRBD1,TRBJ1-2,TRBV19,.,TGTGCCAGTAGTATAACGGGACAGGGGTTTGGCTACACCTTC,CASSITGQGFGYTF
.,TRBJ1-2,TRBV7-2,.,TGTGCCAGCAGCTTAGACGGCAGGGGATGGTCTGGCTACACCTTC,CASSLDGRGWSGYTF
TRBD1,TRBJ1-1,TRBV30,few,TGTGCCTGGGGGGACAGGGATGAAGCTTTCTTT,CAWGDRDEAFF
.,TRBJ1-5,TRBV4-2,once,TGTGCCAGCAGCCAAGGCGTCAGCGGCCCGAATCAGCCCCAGCATTTT,CASSQGVSGPNQPQHF
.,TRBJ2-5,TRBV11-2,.,TGTGCCAGCACACGGACAAGACAAGAGACCCAGTACTTC,CASTRTRQETQYF
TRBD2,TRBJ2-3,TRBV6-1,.,TGTGCCAGCACCTTGACTAGCGGGGTTTCAGATACGCAGTATTTT,CASTLTSGVSDTQYF
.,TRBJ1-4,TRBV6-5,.,TGTGCCAGCAGTTCCGGACAGTCACAGGCTAATGAAAAACTGTTTTTT,CASSSGQSQANEKLFF
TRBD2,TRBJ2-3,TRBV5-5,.,TGTGCCAGCAGCTTGGGTAGCGGGGGGGCCACAGATACGCAGTATTTT,CASSLGSGGATDTQYF
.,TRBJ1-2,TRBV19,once,TGTGCCACTGGACAGACATATAACTATGGCTACACCTTC,CATGQTYNYGYTF
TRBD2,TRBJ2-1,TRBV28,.,TGTGCCAGCAGTTCTTCCGGGACTAGCACTCCCAATGAGCAGTTCTTC,CASSSSGTSTPNEQFF
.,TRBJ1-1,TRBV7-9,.,TGTGCCAGCAGCTTAGCGCTGGGGCAAAACGCTGAAGCTTTCTTT,CASSLALGQNAEAFF
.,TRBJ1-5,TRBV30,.,TGTGCCTGGAGTGTTGCAGGTAGCAATCAGCCCCAGCATTTT,CAWSVAGSNQPQHF
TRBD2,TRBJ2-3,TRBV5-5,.,TGTGCCAGCAGCTTTCTTAGCGGGGCCAACGCAGATACGCAGTATTTT,CASSFLSGANADTQYF
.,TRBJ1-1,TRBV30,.,TGTGCCTGGGCCCGGGAGGCCGGCACTGAAGCTTTCTTT,CAWAREAGTEAFF
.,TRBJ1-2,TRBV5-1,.,TGCGCCAGCAGCTTGGACGGAGACTATGGCTACACCTTC,CASSLDGDYGYTF
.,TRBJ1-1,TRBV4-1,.,TGCGCCAGCAGCCCGACGGAGAGAAAAACCGAAGCTTTCTTT,CASSPTERKTEAFF
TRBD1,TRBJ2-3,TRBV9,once,TGTGCCAGCAGCAAAGATCCGGGACAGGGATCAGATACGCAGTATTTT,CASSKDPGQGSDTQYF
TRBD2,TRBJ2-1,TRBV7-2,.,TGTGCCAGCAGCTTACGAGCGGGGGGGCTTTACAATGAGCAGTTCTTC,CASSLRAGGLYNEQFF
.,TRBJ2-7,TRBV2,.,TGTGCCAGCAGTAAGCCCTACGAGCAGTACTTC,CASSKPYEQYF
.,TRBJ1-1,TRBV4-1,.,TGCGCCAGCAGCCAACTAAAAGGGGCCTTGGTCACTGAAGCTTTCTTT,CASSQLKGALVTEAFF
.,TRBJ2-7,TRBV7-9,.,TGTGCCAGCAGCTTGATGGGGGGAACCTACGAGCAGTACTTC,CASSLMGGTYEQYF
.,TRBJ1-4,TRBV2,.,TGTGCCAGCACCGCAGTCGGGACTGATCATGAAAAACTGTTTTTT,CASTAVGTDHEKLFF
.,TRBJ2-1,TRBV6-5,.,TGTGCCAGCAAAGTCCTGGGGGCGCTCAATGAGCAGTTCTTC,CASKVLGALNEQFF
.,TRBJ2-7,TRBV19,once,TGTGCCAGTAGCCAGGGGCTTGCCTACGAGCAGTACTTC,CASSQGLAYEQYF
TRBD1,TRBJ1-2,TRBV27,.,TGTGCCAGCAGTTTAGGGCGGGACAGGGTGTTCTATGGCTACACCTTC,CASSLGRDRVFYGYTF
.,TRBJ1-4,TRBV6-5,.,TGTGCCAGCGGGGCAGGAGCAACTAATGAAAAACTGTTTTTT,CASGAGATNEKLFF
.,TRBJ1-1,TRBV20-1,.,TGCAGTGCTCCAGGGGTAACTGAAGCTTTCTTT,CSAPGVTEAFF
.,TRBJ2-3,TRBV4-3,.,TGCGCCAGCAGCCAAGGTCGACCGGGGACAGATACGCAGTATTTT,CASSQGRPGTDTQYF
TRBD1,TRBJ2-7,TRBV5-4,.,TGTGCCAGCAGCTCCCCCGGACAGGGGGCCTACGAGCAGTACTTC,CASSSPGQGAYEQYF
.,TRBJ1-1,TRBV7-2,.,TGTGCCAGCAGCTTAGGGCGGGTGAACACTGAAGCTTTCTTT,CASSLGRVNTEAFF
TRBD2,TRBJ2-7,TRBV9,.,TGTGCCAGCAGCGGAGGGGTAGCGGGGGGATACGAGCAGTACTTC,CASSGGVAGGYEQYF
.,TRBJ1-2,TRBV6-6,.,TGTGCCAGCAGCCTCCTAGGCTATGGCTACACCTTC,CASSLLGYGYTF
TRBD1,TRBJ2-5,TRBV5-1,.,TGCGCCACCAGACTCGGGACAGGGAAGACCCAGTACTTC,CATRLGTGKTQYF
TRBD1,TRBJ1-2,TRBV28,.,TGTGCCAGCAGTCCCGGACAGGTTAACTATGGCTACACCTTC,CASSPGQVNYGYTF
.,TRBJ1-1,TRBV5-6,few,TGTGCCAGCAGCTTGGAGTCAGGGTCGCACACTGAAGCTTTCTTT,CASSLESGSHTEAFF
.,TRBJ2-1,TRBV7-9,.,TGTGCCAGCAGCTTAAGGACAGCCTACAATGAGCAGTTCTTC,CASSLRTAYNEQFF
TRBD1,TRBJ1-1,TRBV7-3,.,TGTGCCAGCAGCTCAAACCGGGACAGGGGGTTCGTAGGCACTGAAGCTTTCTTT,CASSSNRDRGFVGTEAFF